The 25 T cell receptor beta chains listed next were all sequenced from one sample in a study of beta chain features in type 1 diabetes. Every isolated RNA sample was fully reverse transcribed, so sequencing captured expressed TCRB transcripts. Sequencing used immunoSEQ multiplex PCR; TCRdb keeps in-frame clones, though not all of them. The sample shows around 710,000 clones, 9.5% to 15% of them seen only once. The antigens of these receptors remain unknown. The study's findings and limits: All four CD4+ subsets of Type 1 diabetes patients contained TCRB CDR3s that were moderately but significantly shorter.

Sample: naive CD4+ T cells from blood. These receptors were collected from a man aged 25-45 years with type 1 diabetes.

This clone has more than one count but fewer than ten. The rearrangement joins TRBV7-9 to TRBJ2-3; 11 bases are a match to TRBD1. Unmatched junction bases numbered 2, after V lost 3 bases and J lost 3 bases. CDR1 is SEHNR and CDR2 is FQNEAQ in the germline V gene (reference sequence). The CDR3 totals 15 residues. The CDR3 is CASSLDRGLTDTQYF. The DNA of the CDR3 is TGTGCCAGCAGCTTGGACAGGGGGCTAACAGATACGCAGTATTTT. Variable domain in full (rest from reference TRBV7-9 and TRBJ2-3): DTGVSQNPRHKITKRGQNVTFRCDPISEHNRLYWYRQTLGQGPEFLTYFQNEAQLEKSRLLSDRFSAERPKGSFSTLEIQRTEQGDSAMYLCASSLDRGLTDTQYFGPGTRLTVL.

The V and J genes are TRBV1 and TRBJ2-7. TRBV1 is annotated as a pseudogene. CDR3 length: 10 residues. CDR3 sequence reads: CTSSQNEQYF. CDR3 DNA: TGCACCAGCAGCCAGAACGAGCAGTACTTC.

The chain links TRBV5-6 to TRBJ1-2; D not certain. This CDR3 has 11 residues. Germline V gives CDR1 SGHDT, CDR2 YYEEEE. V dropped 1 base and J dropped 4 bases, with 2 bases sitting between them. The CDR3 DNA is TGTGCCAGCAGCTTGAGCTATGGCTACACCTTC. It encodes CASSLSYGYTF. Combining the CDR3 with reference TRBV5-6 and TRBJ1-2 gives the whole variable domain DAGVTQSPTHLIKTRGQQVTLRCSPKSGHDTVSWYQQALGQGPQFIFQYYEEEERQRGNFPDRFSGHQFPNYSSELNVNALLLGDSALYLCASSLSYGYTFGSGTRLTVV.

The chain carries TRBV15 and TRBJ2-4, with 7 bases aligning to TRBD2. The trim removed 1 base at V and 6 bases at J, leaving 9 bases unmatched. Germline-derived CDR1 and CDR2 are LNHNV and YYDKDF (reference sequence). This CDR3 spans 16 amino acids. Here the CDR3 reads CATSRGTGGVLNIQYF. The CDR3 DNA sequence: TGTGCCACCAGCAGAGGAACGGGAGGCGTTTTAAACATTCAGTACTTC.

This clone was counted only a few times. This chain links TRBV7-2 with TRBJ1-5, with TRBD1 matching over 8 bases. V shed 3 bases, J shed 2 bases, and the junction held 3 bases outside the gene matches. The length of the CDR3 is 15 residues. The germline V gene encodes CDR1 SGHTA and CDR2 FQGNSA. CDR3 loop: CASSFTQGGNQPQHF. The CDR3 DNA is TGTGCCAGCAGCTTCACACAGGGGGGCAATCAGCCCCAGCATTTT.

This clone was seen a handful of times. The chain couples TRBV5-6 to TRBJ1-5; 9 nucleotides agree with TRBD1. Germline CDR1 SGHDT, CDR2 YYEEEE. There are 15 residues in the CDR3. Unmatched junction bases numbered 5, after V lost 1 base and J lost 6 bases. The DNA for the CDR3 is TGTGCCAGCAGCTTGCTGGACAGGGGTAGTCAGCCCCAGCATTTT. Protein sequence: CASSLLDRGSQPQHF. The whole variable domain, filled in from reference TRBV5-6 and TRBJ1-5, reads DAGVTQSPTHLIKTRGQQVTLRCSPKSGHDTVSWYQQALGQGPQFIFQYYEEEERQRGNFPDRFSGHQFPNYSSELNVNALLLGDSALYLCASSLLDRGSQPQHFGDGTRLSIL.

This rearrangement joins TRBV6-5 to TRBJ2-1; D gene ambiguous. Germline CDR1 and CDR2: MNHEY and SVGAGI. This CDR3 comprises 15 residues. Trimming stripped 0 bases from V and 8 bases from J, with 14 bases between. The CDR3 DNA reads TGTGCCAGCAGTTACTCTCTGGAGATACACGATGAGCAGTTCTTC. Translating it yields CASSYSLEIHDEQFF.

V and J are TRBV28 and TRBJ2-7; no clear D gene. The CDR3 has 14 residues. V was shortened by 2 bases and J by 3 bases, with 11 bases between the two germline ends. Germline CDR1 MDHEN, CDR2 SYDVKM. Here the CDR3 DNA reads TGTGCCAGCAGTTTAGCGTCAGGATTCTACGAGCAGTACTTC. It codes for CASSLASGFYEQYF.

The chain links TRBV7-9 to TRBJ2-7; TRBD1 matches 8 bases. The V and J ends lost 4 bases and 2 bases, in that order; junction bases with no gene match: 7. CDR3 length: 15 residues. In germline, CDR1 is SEHNR, CDR2 FQNEAQ (reference sequence). The CDR3 DNA follows: TGTGCCAGCAGCTCCCAACCGGGACAGGCCTACGAGCAGTACTTC. Amino acids: CASSSQPGQAYEQYF. The full variable domain, its missing parts supplied by reference TRBV7-9 and TRBJ2-7, is DTGVSQNPRHKITKRGQNVTFRCDPISEHNRLYWYRQTLGQGPEFLTYFQNEAQLEKSRLLSDRFSAERPKGSFSTLEIQRTEQGDSAMYLCASSSQPGQAYEQYFGPGTRLTVT.

The chain has TRBV29-1 and TRBJ2-3, with D perhaps matching TRBD2 (5 bases). Germline V gives CDR1 SQVTM, CDR2 ANQGSEA. V was cut by 3 bases and J by 8 bases, with 9 bases left in between. The CDR3 length is 11 residues. This CDR3 is CSVDGRGTQYF. The CDR3 bases are TGCAGCGTTGATGGACGGGGTACGCAGTATTTT.

This clone was observed a handful of times. The chain couples TRBV15 to TRBJ1-4; no firm D call. The V end lost 3 bases, the J end lost 0 bases, and 11 bases lay between the germline ends. Germline V lookup: CDR1 LNHNV, CDR2 YYDKDF (reference sequence). The CDR3 sequence is 16 residues long. This CDR3 reads CATSRPDTATNEKLFF. The CDR3 bases are TGTGCCACCAGCAGGCCCGACACGGCAACTAATGAAAAACTGTTTTTT.

This clone came up a few times. The chain links TRBV7-9 to TRBJ2-2; no definite D call. The germline V gene has CDR1 SEHNR and CDR2 FQNEAQ (reference sequence). The CDR3 consists of 13 residues. V was pared by 8 bases and J by 4 bases, with 11 bases between. CDR3 amino acids: CASGPIATGELFF. The CDR3 nucleotides read TGTGCCAGCGGCCCTATCGCCACCGGGGAGCTGTTTTTT.

CDR3 in amino acids: CASSFWTGEGNTIYF. CDR3 nucleotide sequence: TGTGCCAGCAGCTTTTGGACAGGGGAAGGAAACACCATATATTTT. This chain uses TRBV7-9 with TRBJ1-3; TRBD1 agrees at 9 bases. J gave up 4 bases and V 3 bases, and 4 bases lay outside the gene matches. Germline V gene lookup returns CDR1 SEHNR and CDR2 FQNEAQ (reference sequence). This CDR3 comprises 15 residues.

The rearrangement joins TRBV11-2 to TRBJ1-6; 8 positions agree with TRBD1. V trimming: 5 bases; J trimming: 7 bases; junction bases outside the gene matches: 4. CDR3 length: 14 amino acids. CDR1 and CDR2 from the germline V gene are SGHAT and FQNNGV. The CDR3 coding sequence is TGTGCCAGCAGCCCAGACAGGGGAAATTCACCCCTCCACTTT. Translation gives CASSPDRGNSPLHF.

This clone was seen only a few times. V and J are TRBV7-2 and TRBJ1-6; the D gene is possibly TRBD1 (5 bases). CDR3 length: 16 residues. V lost 4 bases and J 0 bases, leaving 10 bases between the germline ends. In germline, CDR1 is SGHTA, CDR2 FQGNSA. The CDR3 loop reads CASSSAGNSYNSPLHF. The CDR3 nucleotides are TGTGCCAGCAGCTCCGCAGGGAACTCCTATAATTCACCCCTCCACTTT. Full variable domain (missing parts from reference TRBV7-2 and TRBJ1-6): GAGVSQSPSNKVTEKGKDVELRCDPISGHTALYWYRQSLGQGLEFLIYFQGNSAPDKSGLPSDRFSAERTGGSVSTLTIQRTQQEDSAVYLCASSSAGNSYNSPLHFGNGTRLTVT.

The genes are TRBV27 and TRBJ2-3, with 16 bases lining up with TRBD2. The CDR3 length is 18 residues. After removal of 2 bases from V and 3 bases from J, the junction contained 5 bases not matched to a gene. The germline CDR1 and CDR2 sequences are MNHEY and SMNVEV (reference sequence). The CDR3 loop reads CASSLGTSGGAGTDTQYF. DNA of the CDR3: TGTGCCAGCAGTTTAGGGACTAGCGGGGGGGCCGGAACAGATACGCAGTATTTT.

The sample holds a few counts of this clone. The chain links TRBV27 to TRBJ2-5; 8 nucleotides align to TRBD1. From germline, CDR1 is MNHEY and CDR2 SMNVEV (reference sequence). V lost 5 bases, J lost 3 bases, and 8 bases stayed unmatched. The CDR3 is made up of 15 amino acids. The CDR3 nucleotides are TGTGCCAGCAGTACCAATGGACAGGGTAAAGAGACCCAGTACTTC. Protein product: CASSTNGQGKETQYF.

This clone was counted only a few times. This rearrangement joins TRBV21-1 to TRBJ1-1; TRBD1 is the table's D call and was not checked against the DNA. TRBV21-1 is tagged as a pseudogene. This CDR3 contains 16 residues. The CDR3 region has the DNA TGTGCCAGCAGCTATCAACAGGACAGTTTGAACACTGAAGCTTTCTTT. Translation gives CASSYQQDSLNTEAFF.

The chain links TRBV29-1 to TRBJ1-5, with a possible D match to TRBD1 (5 bases). Per the germline V gene, CDR1 is SQVTM and CDR2 is ANQGSEA. The germline V and J ends were trimmed by 6 bases and 1 base, with 16 bases remaining between them. The CDR3 totals 15 residues. CDR3 region: CSVARDEGSNQPQHF. The DNA for the CDR3 is TGCAGCGTCGCCCGGGACGAAGGGAGCAATCAGCCCCAGCATTTT.

There are a few counts of this clone. The chain joins TRBV30 to TRBJ1-2; D unclear. Per germline, CDR1 GTSNPN and CDR2 SVGIG (reference sequence). Trimming removed 2 bases from V and 2 bases from J, with 15 bases in between. This CDR3 contains 15 residues. Here the CDR3 DNA reads TGTGCCTGGAGTCCTCCGTGGGCCACCAACTATGGCTACACCTTC. As protein: CAWSPPWATNYGYTF.

V gene TRBV18 combines with J gene TRBJ2-1; weak D call: TRBD1 (6 bases). In germline, CDR1 is KGHSH, CDR2 LQKENI. Deletions cut 3 bases from V and 7 bases from J, with 13 bases between. The CDR3 is made up of 14 amino acids. The CDR3: CASSPRGTGNEQFF. For the CDR3, the DNA is TGTGCCAGCTCACCCAGGGGCACTGGAAATGAGCAGTTCTTC. The complete variable domain, with remaining parts taken from reference TRBV18 and TRBJ2-1, reads NAGVMQNPRHLVRRRGQEARLRCSPMKGHSHVYWYRQLPEEGLKFMVYLQKENIIDESGMPKERFSAEFPKEGPSILRIQQVVRGDSAAYFCASSPRGTGNEQFFGPGTRLTVL.

The rearrangement links TRBV28 to TRBJ1-2, with D unresolved. V was pared by 3 bases and J by 1 base, with 6 bases between. This CDR3 has 13 amino acids. From germline, CDR1 is MDHEN and CDR2 SYDVKM. DNA for the CDR3: TGTGCCAGCAGTTTTCGTGTTAACTATGGCTACACCTTC. Amino acids: CASSFRVNYGYTF.

Only a few counts were recorded for this clone. The chain combines TRBV28 with TRBJ2-7, with 9 bases lining up with TRBD1. This CDR3 has 15 amino acids. The J segment lost 4 bases and the V segment lost 3 bases, leaving 7 bases of the junction unmatched. From germline, CDR1 is MDHEN and CDR2 SYDVKM. The CDR3 DNA reads as TGTGCCAGCAGTTTTTGGGGACAGGGTTCTTACGAGCAGTACTTC. It encodes CASSFWGQGSYEQYF.

In its sample, this clone was seen a few times. This chain links TRBV30 with TRBJ2-1; the D gene is possibly TRBD1 (5 bases). Per the germline V gene, CDR1 is GTSNPN and CDR2 is SVGIG (reference sequence). Between the trimmed V and J ends, which lost 3 bases and 6 bases, there was a span of 12 bases. The CDR3 totals 13 residues. CDR3 sequence: CAWRGARVNEQFF. The CDR3 DNA follows: TGTGCCTGGAGAGGGGCCAGGGTCAATGAGCAGTTCTTC.

As DNA, the CDR3 is TGTGCCAGCAGTCGACCTGGGGGAGGGACCTCACCCCTCCACTTT. Amino acid sequence: CASSRPGGGTSPLHF. This chain links TRBV6-5 with TRBJ1-6; tentatively, D is TRBD1 (5 bases). CDR1 is MNHEY and CDR2 is SVGAGI in the germline V gene. V lost 5 bases, J lost 10 bases, and 18 bases lay in between. This CDR3 has 15 amino acids.